These 29 T cell receptor beta chains share one sample of origin, sequenced in a study of Graves' ophthalmopathy and Graves' hyperthyroidism. Amplification targeted the TCR beta CDR3 regions, with RNA transcripts as the source material. An opening RT-PCR round employed HTBI primers and preceded a second-round multiplex PCR. TCRdb fed the multiplex PCR reads into MiXCR, producing one record per CDR3 protein. The sample has hundreds of thousands of distinct CDR3 sequences; approximately 21% are singletons. The sample consisted of peripheral blood. The source of these receptors is a woman aged 18-29 years with stable Graves' hyperthyroidism. Some clones in this sample may be carry-over from other donors' samples.

Only a few counts were recorded for this clonotype. This chain uses TRBV10-3 with TRBJ1-2; 9 bases are a match to TRBD1. CDR1 is ENHRY, CDR2 SYGVKD, per germline. V trimming: 0 bases; J trimming: 4 bases; junction bases outside the gene matches: 0. CDR3 length: 14 amino acids. The CDR3 nucleotides read TGTGCCATCAGTGAGTCGACAGGGGGCTATGGCTACACCTTC. It yields the protein CAISESTGGYGYTF.

This clonotype was counted many times. The rearrangement links TRBV11-2 to TRBJ2-5, with D perhaps TRBD2 (7 bases). The CDR3 extends over 17 amino acids. CDR1 and CDR2 (germline): SGHAT, FQNNGV. V was clipped by 0 bases and J by 1 base, with 15 bases between them. CDR3 in amino acids: CASSLEGAGAIQETQYF. Written as DNA, the CDR3 is TGTGCCAGCAGCTTAGAGGGTGCGGGGGCGATCCAAGAGACCCAGTACTTC.

This clonotype was counted between two and nine times. The chain employs TRBV30 and TRBJ2-2, with TRBD2 identical over 7 bases. The ends lost 5 bases at V and 4 bases at J; junction bases unmatched: 4. From germline, CDR1 is GTSNPN and CDR2 SVGIG (reference sequence). The CDR3 spans 13 residues. The CDR3: CAWRGEGTGELFF. DNA of the CDR3: TGTGCCTGGCGAGGGGAGGGCACCGGGGAGCTGTTTTTT.

CDR3 DNA sequence: TGTGCCAGCAGCTTATACAGGGTCGATCGGCCCCAGCATTTT. The encoded protein is CASSLYRVDRPQHF. This chain connects TRBV5-6 to TRBJ1-5, with TRBD1 as a possible D gene (6 bases). The CDR3 covers 14 residues. V was cut by 2 bases and J by 9 bases, with 15 bases left in between. Germline CDR1 is SGHDT and CDR2 is YYEEEE.

This clonotype was counted many times. V is TRBV30 and J is TRBJ2-7, with D possibly being TRBD1 (5 bases). V lost 1 base and J lost 7, with 14 bases in between. Germline CDR1 reads GTSNPN; CDR2 reads SVGIG (reference sequence). There are 13 residues in the CDR3. The CDR3 here is CAWSAAQGWEQYF. The CDR3 nucleotides read TGTGCCTGGAGTGCCGCCCAGGGTTGGGAGCAGTACTTC.

This clonotype was detected many times. This sequence joins TRBV3-1 and TRBJ2-5; TRBD1 or TRBD2 may be the D gene (6 bases each). Germline V gene data show CDR1 as LGHDT and CDR2 as YNNKEL (reference sequence). V lost 4 bases and J 5 bases, leaving 17 bases between the germline ends. This CDR3 is 15 amino acids long. In nucleotides, the CDR3 is TGTGCCAGCAGCCCCACGGGGGCTAGGTTCGAGACCCAGTACTTC. Translating gives CASSPTGARFETQYF.

On this clonotype: The missing conserved phenylalanine or tryptophan at the end of this CDR3 makes a read error likely. This chain links TRBV6-5 with TRBJ1-1, with a tentative D call TRBD1 (5 bases). Germline CDR1 reads MNHEY; CDR2 reads SVGAGI. CDR3 length: 14 amino acids. CDR3: CASSYSRGGTEAFV. The CDR3 nucleotides are TGTGCCAGCAGCTACTCGAGGGGCGGGACTGAAGCTTTCGTT.

This clonotype was found a few times. The rearrangement links TRBV18 to TRBJ2-7; tentatively, D is TRBD2 (5 bases). Germline V gene data show CDR1 as KGHSH and CDR2 as LQKENI. The V and J ends lost 4 bases and 7 bases respectively, with 17 bases between them. The CDR3 consists of 14 residues. The CDR3 coding sequence is TGTGCCAGCTCACTCCGGGGTGATGGTAATGAGCAGTACTTC. As protein: CASSLRGDGNEQYF.

This clonotype was recorded many times. The J gene is TRBJ2-7, the V gene TRBV7-9; D gene unclear. Germline V gives CDR1 SEHNR, CDR2 FQNEAQ (reference sequence). The V and J ends lost 0 bases and 5 bases respectively, with 11 bases between them. The CDR3 runs to 14 residues. The CDR3 loop reads CASSLAGNRDEQYF. The CDR3 DNA reads as TGTGCCAGCAGCTTAGCGGGTAATAGAGACGAGCAGTACTTC.

This clonotype was seen many times. The genes are TRBV6-1 and TRBJ1-1; D is unresolved. V shed 0 bases and J shed 1 base, with 6 bases lying between them. The CDR3 totals 14 residues. Per the germline V gene, CDR1 is MNHNS and CDR2 is SASEGT. CDR3 sequence reads: CASSEAQPNTEAFF. The CDR3 coding sequence is TGTGCCAGCAGTGAAGCTCAGCCGAACACTGAAGCTTTCTTT.

This clonotype was counted at least ten times. The rearrangement joins TRBV11-2 to TRBJ1-6; no firm D call. V was pared by 0 bases and J by 2 bases, with 11 bases between. Germline values: CDR1 SGHAT, CDR2 FQNNGV. This CDR3 has 17 residues. The CDR3 region has the DNA TGTGCCAGCAGCTTAGAAGGCGCAGGACCCTATAATTCACCCCTCCACTTT. Protein product: CASSLEGAGPYNSPLHF.

This clonotype was seen more than once but under ten times. The chain joins TRBV6-1 to TRBJ2-7, with 7 bases that match TRBD1. Germline values: CDR1 MNHNS, CDR2 SASEGT. V lost 7 bases to trimming and J lost 2 bases; unmatched junction nucleotides: 8. The CDR3 is 14 amino acids. The CDR3 DNA reads TGTGCCAGCATTCGGGACAGCCTAACCTACGAGCAGTACTTC. Translation gives CASIRDSLTYEQYF.

The chain is built from TRBV11-3 and TRBJ1-2; 7 bases are shared with TRBD1. Unmatched junction bases numbered 9, after V lost 3 bases and J lost 5 bases. CDR3 length: 15 residues. The germline CDR1 and CDR2 sequences are SGHNT and YENEEA. The CDR3 DNA reads TGTGCCAGCAGCTTGGGCTTTACAGGGGATTATGGCTACACCTTC. Translation: CASSLGFTGDYGYTF.

A word on this clonotype: At one boundary the junction diverges from the germline segment, which might be a read error. This chain uses TRBV7-2 with TRBJ2-2, with D perhaps assigned TRBD1 or TRBD2 (5 bases each). The CDR3 consists of 15 residues. CDR1 SGHTA and CDR2 FQGNSA come from the germline V gene. The CDR3: CVSSYRDPYTGELFF. CDR3 in DNA: TGTGTCAGCAGCTACCGGGACCCTTACACCGGGGAGCTGTTTTTT.

This clonotype was seen ten or more times. The rearrangement links TRBV5-1 to TRBJ2-2, with D maybe TRBD1 (5 bases). The length of the CDR3 is 14 residues. The V gene's germline CDR1 is SGHRS and CDR2 YFSETQ. The V gene lost 0 bases and the J gene lost 6 bases, with 9 bases spanning the gap. In DNA, the CDR3 is TGCGCCAGCAGCTTGGCAAGGGGCTCCGGGGAGCTGTTTTTT. Translated: CASSLARGSGELFF. Drawing the rest from reference TRBV5-1 and TRBJ2-2, the complete variable domain is KAGVTQTPRYLIKTRGQQVTLSCSPISGHRSVSWYQQTPGQGLQFLFEYFSETQRNKGNFPGRFSGRQFSNSRSEMNVSTLELGDSALYLCASSLARGSGELFFGEGSRLTVL.

The CDR3 coding sequence is TGTGCCAGCAGCTCGAGGACAGAAAAAGCTTTCTTT. The encoded protein is CASSSRTEKAFF. The chain uses TRBV5-5 and TRBJ1-1; D perhaps matches TRBD1 (6 bases). Trimming took off 3 bases at V and 9 bases at J, with 12 bases between the two ends. Germline CDR1 and CDR2: SGHKS and YYEKEE (reference sequence). CDR3 length: 12 residues. The variable domain in full, completed from reference TRBV5-5 and TRBJ1-1, reads DAGVTQSPTHLIKTRGQQVTLRCSPISGHKSVSWYQQVLGQGPQFIFQYYEKEERGRGNFPDRFSARQFPNYSSELNVNALLLGDSALYLCASSSRTEKAFFGQGTRLTVV.

Only a few counts were recorded for this clonotype. The V and J genes are TRBV12-3 or TRBV12-4 and TRBJ1-2, with a possible D match to TRBD1 (5 bases). Trimming shortened V by 5 bases and J by 5 bases, and 24 bases separated the two germline ends. The CDR3 is 17 residues long. CDR3 coding DNA: TGTGCCAGCAGTCCTCGGACGGGACCTCATCGATCTTATGGCTACACCTTC. This sequence encodes CASSPRTGPHRSYGYTF.

The chain carries TRBV13 and TRBJ2-5; either TRBD1 or TRBD2 may fit D (5 bases each). Trimming shortened V by 7 bases and J by 3 bases, and 12 bases separated the two germline ends. The length of the CDR3 is 13 residues. CDR1 is PRHDT, CDR2 FYEKMQ, per germline (reference sequence). CDR3 region: CASIKRDEETQYF. The CDR3 DNA sequence: TGTGCCAGCATCAAGAGGGACGAAGAGACCCAGTACTTC.

This chain links TRBV5-1 with TRBJ1-1, with D tentatively TRBD1 (6 bases). Germline CDR1 and CDR2: SGHRS and YFSETQ. The ends were cut back, 5 bases at V and 1 base at J, with 12 bases in the middle. CDR3 length: 14 residues. The CDR3 region has the DNA TGCGCCAGCAGGGGAAGGGGGACGAACACTGAAGCTTTCTTT. It is translated as CASRGRGTNTEAFF.

The sample holds many counts of this clonotype. The J gene is TRBJ2-7, the V gene TRBV30, with TRBD2 identical over 9 bases. In germline, CDR1 is GTSNPN, CDR2 SVGIG (reference sequence). V shed 3 bases, J shed 5 bases, and the junction held 8 bases outside the gene matches. The CDR3 loop spans 14 amino acids. In DNA form, the CDR3 reads TGTGCCTGGAGGGTGACTAGCGGTTGGGACGAGCAGTACTTC. It yields the protein CAWRVTSGWDEQYF.

Only a few counts were recorded for this clonotype. V is TRBV12-5 and J is TRBJ2-3; 10 positions match TRBD2. V dropped 0 bases and J dropped 0; count of bases not matched to a gene: 0. Looked up from germline, CDR1 is LGHNT and CDR2 is FRNRAP. The CDR3 sequence is 16 residues long. CDR3 sequence (DNA): TGTGCTAGTGGTTTGGTACTAGCGGGAAGCACAGATACGCAGTATTTT. Amino acid sequence: CASGLVLAGSTDTQYF.

The chain combines TRBV6-1 with TRBJ2-1; the match to TRBD2 covers 10 bases. V shed 8 bases and J 0 bases; nucleotides not matched to a gene: 7. CDR3 size: 16 residues. Per the germline V gene, CDR1 is MNHNS and CDR2 is SASEGT. The DNA of the CDR3 is TGTGCCAGCGGTGGGACTAGCGCAACCTCCTACAATGAGCAGTTCTTC. It is translated as CASGGTSATSYNEQFF.

This clonotype has ten or more counts. This chain uses TRBV30 with TRBJ1-1; D is possibly TRBD1 (6 bases). Trimming removed 4 bases from V and 5 bases from J, with 11 bases in between. CDR3 size: 12 residues. In germline, CDR1 is GTSNPN, CDR2 SVGIG (reference sequence). CDR3 sequence reads: CAWNRDLTEAFF. The CDR3 region has the DNA TGTGCCTGGAACAGGGATCTGACTGAAGCTTTCTTT. The full variable domain, its missing parts supplied by reference TRBV30 and TRBJ1-1, is SQTIHQWPATLVQPVGSPLSLECTVEGTSNPNLYWYRQAAGRGLQLLFYSVGIGQISSEVPQNLSASRPQDRQFILSSKKLLLSDSGFYLCAWNRDLTEAFFGQGTRLTVV.

There are many counts of this clonotype. This sequence joins TRBV20-1 and TRBJ2-7, with TRBD1 identical over 7 bases. The CDR3 sequence is 14 residues long. CDR1 DFQATT and CDR2 SNEGSKA come from the germline V gene (reference sequence). The V and J ends lost 1 base and 4 bases, in that order; junction bases with no gene match: 7. CDR3 sequence (DNA): TGCAGTGCTAGAGGCTACAGGGGCGCGTACGAGCAGTACTTC. It specifies CSARGYRGAYEQYF.

This clonotype was detected ten times or more. The chain uses TRBV6-5 and TRBJ1-1, with D perhaps matching TRBD1 (6 bases). The CDR3 spans 15 residues. Per the germline V gene, CDR1 is MNHEY and CDR2 is SVGAGI. The germline V and J ends were trimmed by 2 bases and 6 bases, with 16 bases remaining between them. This CDR3 reads CASSYPGQRQPEAFF. For the CDR3, the DNA is TGTGCCAGCAGTTACCCTGGACAGAGACAACCTGAAGCTTTCTTT.

This clonotype was counted ten times or more. The genes are TRBV27 and TRBJ2-6; D is undetermined. The CDR3 covers 18 residues. V was cut by 3 bases and J by 0 bases, with 15 bases left in between. Germline CDR1 and CDR2: MNHEY and SMNVEV (reference sequence). For the CDR3, the DNA is TGTGCCAGCAGTTTCTCCCCACTCTCAATCTCTGGGGCCAACGTCCTGACTTTC. Translation gives CASSFSPLSISGANVLTF.

This clonotype was seen a few times. The chain couples TRBV30 to TRBJ2-7, with 9 bases matching TRBD2. CDR1 is GTSNPN and CDR2 is SVGIG in the germline V gene (reference sequence). Trimming at V came to 3 bases and at J to 3 bases, leaving 3 bases not matched to a gene. The CDR3 has 13 residues. CDR3 loop: CAWRTSGSYEQYF. In DNA form, the CDR3 reads TGTGCCTGGAGGACTAGCGGTAGCTACGAGCAGTACTTC.

This clonotype was seen at least ten times. Because the CDR3's place on the DNA is in doubt, the DNA is left out and the CDR3 is given as listed by TCRdb. The V gene is TRBV27, the J gene TRBJ2-5. The CDR3 numbers 14 amino acids, ends counted. CDR1 and CDR2 from the germline V gene are MNHEY and SMNVEV (reference sequence). The CDR3 here is CASSLTFGQETQYF.

There are a few counts of this clonotype. One end of the junction fails to match germline, which may point to a read error. The V and J genes are TRBV12-3 or TRBV12-4 and TRBJ2-5; tentative D call: TRBD2 (7 bases). The CDR3 spans 14 residues. CDR3: CASSGGGPQKTQYF. DNA of the CDR3: TGTGCCAGCTCGGGCGGGGGCCCCCAAAAGACCCAGTACTTC.